This T cell receptor (beta chain) was profiled in a study of blood T cell repertoires in COVID-19 (dated by TCRdb to 2020 to 2021). About the full investigation: Samples from collaborators originated in the United States, Italy and Spain and spanned both the acute and convalescent phases of COVID-19. Deeply sampled blood TCRbeta repertoires from subjects exposed to, actively infected with, or recovered from COVID-19 were included in the dataset. The repertoires were released in a freely available public database intended as a resource for research on the immune response to SARS-CoV-2. HLA class I and class II types, where available, came from metadata supplied by the sample provider rather than from assay-based typing. The samples were drawn from two sources: the first 160 participants of the ongoing ImmuneRACE study, and 950 to 1,500 subjects contributed by 6 global collaborators. Nearly every sample came with metadata listing a de-identified subject ID, COVID-19 status, age in years and sex. The material from the prospective study consisted of cDNA or gDNA derived from T cells, B-cell-depleted T cells, or PBMCs. General study outcomes and caveats: Clinical and demographic metadata were provided uncurated, with the amount varying by source and participant.

For this clone: Its specific antigen is unknown. No quality values exist for individual bases; no much larger clone is one base distant.

Enrolling through a virtual design, the prospective study's participants ranged in age from roughly 18 to 100 years and lived across 20 to 25 United States geographic areas. In the prospective study, cohorts were assigned on the basis of participant-reported clinical history obtained from a screening survey and a study questionnaire. A participant counted as exposed if, within 2 weeks of entering the study, that participant had been in contact with someone who had a PCR-confirmed or clinician-diagnosed COVID-19 case. Each participant in the prospective study had whole blood, serum and a nasopharyngeal or oropharyngeal swab collected by mobile phlebotomists. Additional blood draws and questionnaires over a 2-month period could optionally be provided by prospective study participants. Prospective study blood samples were shipped either frozen or at room temperature before DNA extraction. V gives up 6 bases and J gives up 2 bases, and the segment between their germline ends measures 8 bases. From the cysteine up to the phenylalanine, the CDR3 has a length of 13 residues. Solely the CDR3 DNA is kept, with 39 bases framed from the first base. CDR1 and CDR2, looked up from the germline V gene, are SNHLY and FYNNEI.

TCRbeta CDR3 regions were amplified from genomic DNA by means of the immunoSEQ Assay, a bias-controlled multiplex PCR. On the authors' methods: Within the assay, amplification of reference gene primers was used to estimate how many nucleated cells each sample contained. Sequence reads were collapsed and filtered to measure the absolute abundance of every unique TCRbeta CDR3 rearrangement. For each sample, productive Simpson clonality was calculated as the square root of Simpson's diversity index across productive rearrangements. TCRdb retrieved this table from immuneACCESS and kept in-frame rearrangements only. Not all clones are present; in checked studies, unresolved V genes account for under half, and no reason is known for the remainder. V and J calls plus clone size are reproduced from that table; the DNA served to infer D and trimming. This sample is represented by 200,000 to 250,000 clones; about 87% of them were singletons. The top ten constitute about 4% of the sample.

The sequence links TRBV2 to TRBJ2-1, and perhaps TRBD2 as D gene, on 6 matching bases. Sequencing used PBMCs or T cells enriched from blood (not recorded which). This receptor was obtained from a woman aged 30 to 39 who had been exposed to COVID-19. The nucleotide sequence is TGTGCCAGCAGCGGGAGCCCCTACAATGAGCAGTTCTTC. This codes for CASSGSPYNEQFF.